The clone carrying this TCR beta chain has a single count. Its antigen is undetermined. Stated treatment: oral pan-JAK inhibitor, 5-10 mg twice daily. From alopecia areata patients, lesional scalp punch biopsies and peripheral blood were collected. The data derive from a study of CD8+ T cells in alopecia areata. Overall study context: Treated patients' severity was scored by percentage of affected scalp area. Whole-study findings and limits: Affected scalp, especially in alopecia totalis/universalis, had a higher clonality than normal scalp did.

This CDR3 has 17 residues. The V and J ends lost 4 bases and 5 bases, in that order; junction bases with no gene match: 16. Germline values: CDR1 SGHNT, CDR2 YYREEE (reference sequence). Following extraction, RNA underwent reverse transcription to cDNA, which served as the sequencing template. Generated by immunoSEQ multiplex PCR, the TCRdb table keeps only in-frame clones and is missing some. The sample has tens of thousands of clones, roughly 50% seen once. V and J are TRBV5-4 and TRBJ2-5, with 8 bases lining up with TRBD1. This receptor was obtained from a human donor with alopecia areata. The sample in question was CD8+ T cells sorted from blood, obtained at approximately week 36, from a patient treated with tofacitinib. The CDR3 DNA follows: TGTGCCAGCAGCCCGCGGGTCTCGGCCAGGGGGCAGGAGACCCAGTACTTC. It codes for CASSPRVSARGQETQYF.